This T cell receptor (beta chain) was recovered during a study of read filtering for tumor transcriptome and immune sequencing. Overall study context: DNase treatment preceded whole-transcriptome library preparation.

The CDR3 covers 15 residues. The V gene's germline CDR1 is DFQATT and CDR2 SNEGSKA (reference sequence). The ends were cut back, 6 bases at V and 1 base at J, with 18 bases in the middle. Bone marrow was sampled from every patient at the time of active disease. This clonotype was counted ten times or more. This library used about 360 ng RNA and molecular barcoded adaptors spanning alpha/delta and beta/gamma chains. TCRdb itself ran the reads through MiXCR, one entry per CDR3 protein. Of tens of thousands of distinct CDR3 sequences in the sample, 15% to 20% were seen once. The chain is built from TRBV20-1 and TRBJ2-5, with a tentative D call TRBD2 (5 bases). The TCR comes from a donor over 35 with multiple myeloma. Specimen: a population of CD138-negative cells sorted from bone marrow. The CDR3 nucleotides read TGCAGTGCCGAGGACGGTGCGCGGGTCCAAGAGACCCAGTACTTC. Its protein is CSAEDGARVQETQYF.